The clone carrying this T cell receptor beta chain has a handful of counts. Its antigen is undetermined. V lost 3 bases to trimming and J lost 8 bases, with 10 bases between them. The CDR3 covers 12 residues. The germline gives CDR1 LNHDA, CDR2 SQIVND (reference sequence). The sample originates from a study of untreated major depressive disorder. The donors were all European-descended. Excluded: major illness, comorbidity, regular medication, drug use, over 100 g alcohol weekly. Method: immunoSEQ multiplex PCR; TCRdb's copy keeps in-frame clones and lacks some. Of nearly 20,000 clones listed, more than 75% were seen once; the top ten hold about 0.82%. Study-level findings and limits: All top five TRBV05-01 clones per subject were private clones.

Sample: CD4+ T cells from PBMCs. The TCR comes from a woman under 40 in good health. The chain links TRBV19 to TRBJ1-2; D gene unclear. The CDR3 loop is CASSIPKSGYTF. The CDR3 DNA follows: TGTGCCAGTAGTATCCCGAAGTCGGGCTACACCTTC.